This section outlines one TCR beta chain sequence together with its context. The entry originates in a study of T cell repertoires in cytomegalovirus infection. This CDR3 is 15 amino acids long. Between the trimmed V and J ends, which lost 7 bases and 7 bases, there was a span of 20 bases. MiXCR, run by TCRdb on the reads, gives a single entry per CDR3 protein. The data show about 740,000 distinct CDR3 sequences, approximately 40% seen once. This receptor was obtained from a human donor in good health (CMV status not recorded). Some clones in this sample may be carry-over from other donors' samples. The chain carries TRBV12-3 or TRBV12-4 and TRBJ1-5; possibly TRBD1 for D (6 bases). The sample was PBMCs. CDR3: CASNFDQGFRQPQHF. Here the CDR3 DNA reads TGTGCCAGCAATTTCGACCAGGGGTTTCGGCAGCCCCAGCATTTT.